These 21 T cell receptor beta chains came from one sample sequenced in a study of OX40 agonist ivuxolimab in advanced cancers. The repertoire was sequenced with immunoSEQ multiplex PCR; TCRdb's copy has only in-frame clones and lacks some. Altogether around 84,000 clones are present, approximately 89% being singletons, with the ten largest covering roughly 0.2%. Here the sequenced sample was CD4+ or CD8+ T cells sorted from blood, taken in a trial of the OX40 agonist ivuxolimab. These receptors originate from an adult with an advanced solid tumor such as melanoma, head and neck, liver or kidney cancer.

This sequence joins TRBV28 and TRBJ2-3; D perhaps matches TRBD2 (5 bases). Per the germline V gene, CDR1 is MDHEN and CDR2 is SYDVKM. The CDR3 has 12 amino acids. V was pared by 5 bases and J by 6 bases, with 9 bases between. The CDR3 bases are TGTGCCAGCAGTCCTAGGGAGGATACGCAGTATTTT. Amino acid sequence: CASSPREDTQYF.

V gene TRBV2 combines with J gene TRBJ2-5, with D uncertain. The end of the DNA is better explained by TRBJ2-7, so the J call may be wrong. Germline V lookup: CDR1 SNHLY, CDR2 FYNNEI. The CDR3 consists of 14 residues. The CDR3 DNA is TGTGCCAGCAGTGAAGCGCTTGCAGGCCACGAGCAGTACTTC. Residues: CASSEALAGHEQYF.

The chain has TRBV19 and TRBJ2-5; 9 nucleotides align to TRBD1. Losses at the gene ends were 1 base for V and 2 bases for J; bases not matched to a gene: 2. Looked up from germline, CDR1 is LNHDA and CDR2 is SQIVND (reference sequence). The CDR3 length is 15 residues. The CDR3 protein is CASSIVQGAQETQYF. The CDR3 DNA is TGTGCCAGTAGTATAGTACAGGGGGCACAAGAGACCCAGTACTTC. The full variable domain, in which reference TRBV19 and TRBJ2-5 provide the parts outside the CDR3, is DGGITQSPKYLFRKEGQNVTLSCEQNLNHDAMYWYRQDPGQGLRLIYYSQIVNDFQKGDIAEGYSVSREKKESFPLTVTSAQKNPTAFYLCASSIVQGAQETQYFGPGTRLLVL.

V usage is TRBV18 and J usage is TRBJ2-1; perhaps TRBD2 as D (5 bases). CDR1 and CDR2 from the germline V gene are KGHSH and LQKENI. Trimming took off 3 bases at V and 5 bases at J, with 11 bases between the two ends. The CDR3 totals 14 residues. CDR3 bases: TGTGCCAGCTCACCGAGGCCCGGGGACAATGAGCAGTTCTTC. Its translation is CASSPRPGDNEQFF.

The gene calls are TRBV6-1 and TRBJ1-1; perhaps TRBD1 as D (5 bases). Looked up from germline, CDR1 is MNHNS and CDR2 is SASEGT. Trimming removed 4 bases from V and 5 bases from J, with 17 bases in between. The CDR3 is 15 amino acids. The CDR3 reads CASSGSQAGGTEAFF. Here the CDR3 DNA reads TGTGCCAGCAGTGGTTCCCAGGCGGGGGGGACTGAAGCTTTCTTT.

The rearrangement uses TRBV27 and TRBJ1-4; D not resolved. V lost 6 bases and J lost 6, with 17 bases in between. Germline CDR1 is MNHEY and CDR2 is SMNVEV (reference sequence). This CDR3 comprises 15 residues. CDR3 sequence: CASSLRLGAYEKLFF. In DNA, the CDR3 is TGTGCCAGCAGCTTGCGTTTGGGCGCGTATGAAAAACTGTTTTTT.

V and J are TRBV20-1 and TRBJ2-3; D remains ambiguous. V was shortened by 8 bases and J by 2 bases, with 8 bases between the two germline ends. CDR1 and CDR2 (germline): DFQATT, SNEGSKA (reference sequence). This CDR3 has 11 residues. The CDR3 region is CSPLHTDTQYF. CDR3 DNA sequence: TGCAGTCCTCTCCACACAGATACGCAGTATTTT.

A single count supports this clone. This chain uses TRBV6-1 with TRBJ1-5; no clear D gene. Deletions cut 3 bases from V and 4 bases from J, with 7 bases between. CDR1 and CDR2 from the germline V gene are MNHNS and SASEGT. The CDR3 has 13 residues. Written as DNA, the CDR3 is TGTGCCAGCAGTGAGGTCGGGAATCAGCCCCAGCATTTT. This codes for CASSEVGNQPQHF.

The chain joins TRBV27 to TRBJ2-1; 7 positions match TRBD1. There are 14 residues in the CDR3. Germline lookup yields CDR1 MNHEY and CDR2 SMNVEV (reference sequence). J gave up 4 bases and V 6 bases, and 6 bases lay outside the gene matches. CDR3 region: CASRSTGAYNEQFF. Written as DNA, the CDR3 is TGTGCCAGCAGATCCACAGGGGCATACAATGAGCAGTTCTTC.

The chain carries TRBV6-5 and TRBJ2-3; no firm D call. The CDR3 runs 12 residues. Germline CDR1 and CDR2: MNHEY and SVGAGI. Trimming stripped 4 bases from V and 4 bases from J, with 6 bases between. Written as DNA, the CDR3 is TGTGCCAGCAGTTCCCGGGCAGATACGCAGTATTTT. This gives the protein CASSSRADTQYF.

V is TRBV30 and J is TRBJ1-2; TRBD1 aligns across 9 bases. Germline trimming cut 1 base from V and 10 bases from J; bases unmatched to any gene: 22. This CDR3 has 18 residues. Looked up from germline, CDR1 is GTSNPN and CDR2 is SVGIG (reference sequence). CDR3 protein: CAWSEDTWGQGVRGVYTF. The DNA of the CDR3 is TGTGCCTGGAGTGAGGATACCTGGGGACAGGGAGTTAGAGGTGTCTACACCTTC.

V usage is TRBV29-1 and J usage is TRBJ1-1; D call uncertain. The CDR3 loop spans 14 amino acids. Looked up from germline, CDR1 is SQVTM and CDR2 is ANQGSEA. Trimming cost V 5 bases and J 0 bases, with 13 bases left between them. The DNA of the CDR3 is TGCAGCGTTTGCCCCAAGGGCATGAACACTGAAGCTTTCTTT. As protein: CSVCPKGMNTEAFF. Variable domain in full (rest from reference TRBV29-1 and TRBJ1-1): SAVISQKPSRDICQRGTSLTIQCQVDSQVTMMFWYRQQPGQSLTLIATANQGSEATYESGFVIDKFPISRPNLTFSTLTVSNMSPEDSSIYLCSVCPKGMNTEAFFGQGTRLTVV.

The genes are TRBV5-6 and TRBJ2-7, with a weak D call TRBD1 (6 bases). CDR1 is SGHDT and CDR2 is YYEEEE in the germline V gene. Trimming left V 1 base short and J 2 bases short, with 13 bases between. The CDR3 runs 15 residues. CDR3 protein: CASSLYQGLPYEQYF. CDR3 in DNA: TGTGCCAGCAGCTTGTATCAGGGGCTGCCCTACGAGCAGTACTTC.

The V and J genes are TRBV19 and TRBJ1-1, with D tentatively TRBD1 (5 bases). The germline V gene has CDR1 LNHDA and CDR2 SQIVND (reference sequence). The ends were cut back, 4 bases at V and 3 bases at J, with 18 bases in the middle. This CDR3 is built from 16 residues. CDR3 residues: CASSNSGSRSYTEAFF. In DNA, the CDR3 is TGTGCCAGTAGTAACTCAGGGAGTCGTTCCTACACTGAAGCTTTCTTT.

As DNA, the CDR3 is TGTGCCAGCAGCTCGACTTCAGGGGCCAACGTCCTGACTTTC. It specifies CASSSTSGANVLTF. This rearrangement joins TRBV5-4 to TRBJ2-6; D gene uncertain. The CDR3 totals 14 residues. Looked up from germline, CDR1 is SGHNT and CDR2 is YYREEE (reference sequence). V was clipped by 3 bases and J by 4 bases, with 8 bases between them. Looking up the rest from reference TRBV5-4 and TRBJ2-6 gives the full variable domain: ETGVTQSPTHLIKTRGQQVTLRCSSQSGHNTVSWYQQALGQGPQFIFQYYREEENGRGNFPPRFSGLQFPNYSSELNVNALELDDSALYLCASSSTSGANVLTFGAGSRLTVL.

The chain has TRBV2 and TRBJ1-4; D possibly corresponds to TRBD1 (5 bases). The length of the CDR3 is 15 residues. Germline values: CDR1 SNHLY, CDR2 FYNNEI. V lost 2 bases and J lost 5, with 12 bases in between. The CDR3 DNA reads TGTGCCAGCAGTGAATGGGGGAGCTTAAATGAAAAACTGTTTTTT. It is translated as CASSEWGSLNEKLFF.

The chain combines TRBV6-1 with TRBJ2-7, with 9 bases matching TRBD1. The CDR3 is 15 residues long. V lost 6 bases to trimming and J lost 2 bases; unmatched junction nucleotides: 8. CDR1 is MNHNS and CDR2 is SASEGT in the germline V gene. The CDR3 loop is CASSKSGTGPYEQYF. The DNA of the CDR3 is TGTGCCAGCAGCAAATCCGGGACAGGGCCCTACGAGCAGTACTTC.

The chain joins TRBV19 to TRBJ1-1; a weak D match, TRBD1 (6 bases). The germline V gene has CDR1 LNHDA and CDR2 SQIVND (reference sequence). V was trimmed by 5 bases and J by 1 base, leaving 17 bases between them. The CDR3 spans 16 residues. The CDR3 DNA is TGTGCCAGTAGTCCAACCCGGACAGTTACGAACACTGAAGCTTTCTTT. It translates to CASSPTRTVTNTEAFF. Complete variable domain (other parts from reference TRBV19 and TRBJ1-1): DGGITQSPKYLFRKEGQNVTLSCEQNLNHDAMYWYRQDPGQGLRLIYYSQIVNDFQKGDIAEGYSVSREKKESFPLTVTSAQKNPTAFYLCASSPTRTVTNTEAFFGQGTRLTVV.

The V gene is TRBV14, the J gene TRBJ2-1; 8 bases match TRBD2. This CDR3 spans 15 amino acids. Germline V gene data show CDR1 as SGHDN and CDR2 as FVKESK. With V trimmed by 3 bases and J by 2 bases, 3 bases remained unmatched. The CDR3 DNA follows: TGTGCCAGCAGCCAGGAAGCGGGAGCCTACAATGAGCAGTTCTTC. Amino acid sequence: CASSQEAGAYNEQFF.

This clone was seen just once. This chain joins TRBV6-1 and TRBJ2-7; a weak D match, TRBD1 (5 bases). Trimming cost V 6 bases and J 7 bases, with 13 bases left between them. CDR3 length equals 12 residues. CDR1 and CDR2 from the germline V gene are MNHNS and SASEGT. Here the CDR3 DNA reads TGTGCCAGCAGCCACAGGTCCGGGGAGCAGTACTTC. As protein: CASSHRSGEQYF.

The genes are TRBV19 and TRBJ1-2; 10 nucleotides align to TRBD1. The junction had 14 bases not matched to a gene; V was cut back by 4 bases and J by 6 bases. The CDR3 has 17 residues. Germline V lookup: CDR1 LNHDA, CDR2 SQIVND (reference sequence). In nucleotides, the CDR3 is TGTGCCAGTAGTAAAGTCCTACCGACAGGGGGCTTGGATGGCTACACCTTC. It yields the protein CASSKVLPTGGLDGYTF.